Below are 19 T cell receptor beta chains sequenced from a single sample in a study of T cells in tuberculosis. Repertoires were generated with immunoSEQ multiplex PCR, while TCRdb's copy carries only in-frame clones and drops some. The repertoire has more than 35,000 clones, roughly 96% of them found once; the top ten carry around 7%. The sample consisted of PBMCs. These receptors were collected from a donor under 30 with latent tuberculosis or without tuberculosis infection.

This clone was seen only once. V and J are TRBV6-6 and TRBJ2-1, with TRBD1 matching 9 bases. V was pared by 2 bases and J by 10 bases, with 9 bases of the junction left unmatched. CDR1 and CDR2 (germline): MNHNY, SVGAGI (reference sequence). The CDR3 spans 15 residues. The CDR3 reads CASSYPSGTGKEQFF. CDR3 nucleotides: TGTGCCAGCAGTTACCCATCCGGGACAGGGAAAGAGCAGTTCTTC.

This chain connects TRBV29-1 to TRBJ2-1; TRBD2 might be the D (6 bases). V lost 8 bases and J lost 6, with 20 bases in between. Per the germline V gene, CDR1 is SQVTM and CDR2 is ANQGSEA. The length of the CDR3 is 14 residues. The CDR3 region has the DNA TGCAGCCTTTGGAGGGGCCGGTTTCCCAATGAGCAGTTCTTC. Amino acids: CSLWRGRFPNEQFF.

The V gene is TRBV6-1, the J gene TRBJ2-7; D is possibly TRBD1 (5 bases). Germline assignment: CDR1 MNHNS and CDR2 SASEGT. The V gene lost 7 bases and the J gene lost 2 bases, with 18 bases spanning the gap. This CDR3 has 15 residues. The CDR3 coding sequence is TGTGCCAGCATTTCCTGGGGCATAAGAGCCTACGAGCAGTACTTC. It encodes CASISWGIRAYEQYF.

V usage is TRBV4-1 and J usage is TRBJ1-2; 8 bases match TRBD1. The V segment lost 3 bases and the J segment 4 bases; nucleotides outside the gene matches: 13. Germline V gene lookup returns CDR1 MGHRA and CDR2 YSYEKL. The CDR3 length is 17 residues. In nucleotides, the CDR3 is TGCGCCAGCAGCCAGAACATCCAGGGGGCGGAGATCTATGGCTACACCTTC. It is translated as CASSQNIQGAEIYGYTF.

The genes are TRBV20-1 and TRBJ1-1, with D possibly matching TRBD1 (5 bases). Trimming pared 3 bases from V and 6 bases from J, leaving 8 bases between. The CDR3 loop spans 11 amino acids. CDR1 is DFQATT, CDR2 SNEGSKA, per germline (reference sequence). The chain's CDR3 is CSASSGAEAFF. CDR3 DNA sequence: TGCAGTGCTAGTTCGGGGGCTGAAGCTTTCTTT.

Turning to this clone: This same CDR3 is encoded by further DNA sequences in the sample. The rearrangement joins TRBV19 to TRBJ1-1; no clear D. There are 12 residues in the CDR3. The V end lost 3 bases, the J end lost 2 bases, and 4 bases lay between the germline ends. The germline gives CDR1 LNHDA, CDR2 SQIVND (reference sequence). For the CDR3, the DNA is TGTGCCAGTAGTATCGGTAACACTGAAGCTTTCTTT. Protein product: CASSIGNTEAFF.

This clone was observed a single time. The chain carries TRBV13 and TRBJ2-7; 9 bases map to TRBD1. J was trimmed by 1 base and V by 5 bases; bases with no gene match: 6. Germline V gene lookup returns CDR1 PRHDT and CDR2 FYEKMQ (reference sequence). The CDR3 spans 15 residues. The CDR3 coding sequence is TGTGCCAGCAGCCCGAAACAGGGGGCGTCCTACGAGCAGTACTTC. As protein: CASSPKQGASYEQYF.

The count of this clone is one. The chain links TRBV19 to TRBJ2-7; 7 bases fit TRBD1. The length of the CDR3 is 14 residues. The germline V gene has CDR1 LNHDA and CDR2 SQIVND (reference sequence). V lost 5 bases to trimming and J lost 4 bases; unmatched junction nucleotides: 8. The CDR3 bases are TGTGCCAGTAGTCCCGGACAGGTAGGTTACGAGCAGTACTTC. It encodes CASSPGQVGYEQYF. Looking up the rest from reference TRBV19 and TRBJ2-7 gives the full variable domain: DGGITQSPKYLFRKEGQNVTLSCEQNLNHDAMYWYRQDPGQGLRLIYYSQIVNDFQKGDIAEGYSVSREKKESFPLTVTSAQKNPTAFYLCASSPGQVGYEQYFGPGTRLTVT.

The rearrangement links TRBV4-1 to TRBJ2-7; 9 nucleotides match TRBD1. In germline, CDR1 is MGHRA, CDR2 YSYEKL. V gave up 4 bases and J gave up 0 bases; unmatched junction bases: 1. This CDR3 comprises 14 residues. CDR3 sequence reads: CASSPDRGSYEQYF. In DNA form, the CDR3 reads TGCGCCAGCAGCCCGGACAGGGGCTCCTACGAGCAGTACTTC.

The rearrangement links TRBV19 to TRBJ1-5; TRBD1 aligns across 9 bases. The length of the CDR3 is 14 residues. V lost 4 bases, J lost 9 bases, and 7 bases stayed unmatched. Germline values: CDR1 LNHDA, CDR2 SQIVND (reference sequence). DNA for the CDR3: TGTGCCAGTAGTACGGGACAGGGTCGTTGGCCCCAGCATTTT. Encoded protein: CASSTGQGRWPQHF. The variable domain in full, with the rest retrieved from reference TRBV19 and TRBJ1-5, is DGGITQSPKYLFRKEGQNVTLSCEQNLNHDAMYWYRQDPGQGLRLIYYSQIVNDFQKGDIAEGYSVSREKKESFPLTVTSAQKNPTAFYLCASSTGQGRWPQHFGDGTRLSIL.

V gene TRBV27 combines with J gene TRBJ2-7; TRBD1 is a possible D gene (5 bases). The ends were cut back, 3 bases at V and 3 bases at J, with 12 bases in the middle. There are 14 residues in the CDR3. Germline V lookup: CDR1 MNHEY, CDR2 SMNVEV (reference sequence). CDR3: CASSFGQGYYEQYF. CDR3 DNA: TGTGCCAGCAGTTTCGGCCAGGGATACTACGAGCAGTACTTC.

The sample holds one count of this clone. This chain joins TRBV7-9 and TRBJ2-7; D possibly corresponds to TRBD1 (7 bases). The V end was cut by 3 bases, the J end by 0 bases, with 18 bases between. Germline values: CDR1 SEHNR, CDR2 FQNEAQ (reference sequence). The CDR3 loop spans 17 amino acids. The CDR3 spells CASSLGGRDSFSYEQYF. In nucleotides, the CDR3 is TGTGCCAGCAGCTTGGGGGGCCGGGACAGCTTCTCCTACGAGCAGTACTTC.

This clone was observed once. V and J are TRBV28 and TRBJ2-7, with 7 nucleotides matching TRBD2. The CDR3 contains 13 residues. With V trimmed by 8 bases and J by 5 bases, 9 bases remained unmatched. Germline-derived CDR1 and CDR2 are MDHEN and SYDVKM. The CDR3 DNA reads TGTGCCAGCCCAGGGCGGGAGAGGAACGAGCAGTACTTC. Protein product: CASPGRERNEQYF. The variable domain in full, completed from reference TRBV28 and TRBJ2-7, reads DVKVTQSSRYLVKRTGEKVFLECVQDMDHENMFWYRQDPGLGLRLIYFSYDVKMKEKGDIPEGYSVSREKKERFSLILESASTNQTSMYLCASPGRERNEQYFGPGTRLTVT.

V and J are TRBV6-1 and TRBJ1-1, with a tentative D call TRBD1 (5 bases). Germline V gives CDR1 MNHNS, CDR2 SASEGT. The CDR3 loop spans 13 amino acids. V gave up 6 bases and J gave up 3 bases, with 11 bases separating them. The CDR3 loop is CASRSGLYTEAFF. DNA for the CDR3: TGTGCCAGCAGGTCAGGGTTATACACTGAAGCTTTCTTT.

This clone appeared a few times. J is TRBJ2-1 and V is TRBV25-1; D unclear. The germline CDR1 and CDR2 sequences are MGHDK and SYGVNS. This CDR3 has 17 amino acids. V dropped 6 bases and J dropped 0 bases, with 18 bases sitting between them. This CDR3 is CASSPIGATSSYNEQFF. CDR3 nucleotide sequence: TGTGCCAGCAGCCCCATAGGAGCGACGAGCTCCTACAATGAGCAGTTCTTC.

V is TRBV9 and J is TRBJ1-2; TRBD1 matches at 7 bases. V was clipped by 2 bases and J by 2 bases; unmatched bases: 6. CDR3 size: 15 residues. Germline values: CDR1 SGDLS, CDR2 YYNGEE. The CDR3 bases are TGTGCCAGCAGCGTCGCGGGACAGACAAACTATGGCTACACCTTC. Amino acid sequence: CASSVAGQTNYGYTF.

The CDR3 reads CASSVGSIWAGPTPLHF. In nucleotides, the CDR3 is TGTGCCAGCAGCGTAGGCTCCATATGGGCAGGGCCAACACCCCTCCACTTT. The chain has TRBV9 and TRBJ1-6; possible D gene TRBD1, 5 bases. Per the germline V gene, CDR1 is SGDLS and CDR2 is YYNGEE. V lost 0 bases to trimming and J lost 11 bases, with 21 bases between them. CDR3 length: 17 amino acids.

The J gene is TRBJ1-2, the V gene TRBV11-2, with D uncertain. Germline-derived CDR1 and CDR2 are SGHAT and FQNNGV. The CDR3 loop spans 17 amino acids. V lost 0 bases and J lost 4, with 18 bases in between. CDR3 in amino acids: CASSLDPLSGHSYGYTF. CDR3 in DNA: TGTGCCAGCAGCTTAGACCCTCTTAGTGGGCATAGCTATGGCTACACCTTC.

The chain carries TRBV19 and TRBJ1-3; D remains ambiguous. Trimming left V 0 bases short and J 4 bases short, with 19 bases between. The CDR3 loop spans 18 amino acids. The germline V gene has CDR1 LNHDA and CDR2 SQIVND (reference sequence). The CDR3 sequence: CASSIDFFVRHFGNTIYF. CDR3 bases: TGTGCCAGTAGTATAGATTTTTTCGTGCGGCATTTCGGAAACACCATATATTTT.